These 3 T cell receptor beta chains came from one sample sequenced in a study of T cell responses to AZD1222 COVID-19 vaccine (dated by TCRdb to the early 2020s). The library was built by means of the immunoSEQ multiplex PCR assay. Entries here come from immuneACCESS through TCRdb and include only in-frame sequences with V and J called. Some clones fail to appear in such tables; in the studies checked, an unresolved V gene covers under half of the shortfall, and the cause of the remainder is unknown. The sample profile shows roughly 120,000 clones; roughly 90% of them were found once. The top ten constitute 4% to 6% of the sample. The time point label of this sample denotes: baseline before first vaccination. The starting material was peripheral blood, obtained on day 0 of AZD1222 vaccination. These TCRs come from an adult in good health.

The gene calls are TRBV7-2 and TRBJ1-3, with 9 positions matching TRBD1. From germline, CDR1 is SGHTA and CDR2 FQGNSA. V shed 0 bases and J 4 bases; nucleotides not matched to a gene: 1. The CDR3 sequence is 15 residues long. In DNA, the CDR3 is TGTGCCAGCAGCTTAGCGGGACAGGGAGGAAACACCATATATTTT. This codes for CASSLAGQGGNTIYF.

The chain is built from TRBV27 and TRBJ2-5, with D possibly TRBD2 on 5 matching bases. The CDR3 runs 13 residues. CDR1 and CDR2 from the germline V gene are MNHEY and SMNVEV (reference sequence). Trimming pared 6 bases from V and 1 base from J, leaving 9 bases between. CDR3 region: CASRPGGQETQYF. The CDR3 region has the DNA TGTGCCAGCAGGCCTGGAGGCCAAGAGACCCAGTACTTC.

The CDR3 region has the DNA TGTGCCACCAGTGGAAGCGGGCCCACAGATACGCAGTATTTT. This encodes CATSGSGPTDTQYF. The chain links TRBV24-1 to TRBJ2-3; perhaps TRBD2 as D (6 bases). V gave up 5 bases and J gave up 2 bases, with 10 bases separating them. Germline V gene sequence: CDR1 KGHDR, CDR2 SFDVKD. This CDR3 contains 14 residues.